The following is a T cell receptor (beta chain) sequence with its context. What this receptor recognizes is not known. This could be a read error, since a much larger clone is one nucleotide away. This CDR3 is also generated by other DNA sequences in the sample. This sample was included in a study of shared clonotypes between healthy human individuals (dated by TCRdb to 2020 to 2021). For the study in its entirety: The cohort comprised a couple of women and three men aged 18 to 49 years. To estimate repertoire size and how much clonotypes are shared between individuals, the study performed deep sequencing of blood TCR repertoires from 4 to 6 healthy adults. Libraries were prepared and TCR repertoires were sequenced by different laboratories using diverse techniques, in order to increase sequencing depth and limit assay-specific biases. Per donor, leukapheresis produced somewhere between about 0.85 and 8.9 billion PBMCs.

CDR1 and CDR2 (SEHNR, FQNEAQ) derive from the germline V gene (reference sequence). Its CDR3 holds 13 amino acids, cysteine through phenylalanine. The kept DNA is CDR3 alone, 39 bases in frame from the first base. The paper's findings and limits, for the study overall: Pairwise subsampling indicated that sequencing depth was expected to affect the degree of clonotype sharing among donors. Because the study included a small number of donors, the genetic and exposure-history diversity represented was limited. Only blood was sampled, and tissue TCR repertoires likely differ from those in blood.

Healthy HIV-negative adults with no recently reported acute infections or vaccinations were included as donors. Every donor was a Caucasian adult living in Nashville, Tennessee, USA. In the unsorted samples, some 100 million PBMCs were counted, and genomic DNA was extracted using the QIAamp DNA Blood Mini kit. Blood was collected by leukapheresis, and PBMCs were isolated by Ficoll-Histopaque density gradient centrifugation and then cryopreserved in liquid nitrogen vapor phase. Using the deep immunoSEQ assay, multiplex PCR amplified TCR CDR3 regions from genomic DNA. Extracted genomic DNA from each cell subset was spread evenly across all wells of several immunoSEQ 96-well plates, with each plate serving as a replicate. For unsorted PBMC, about 270 ng of genomic DNA, equivalent to about 30,000 T cell genomes, went into each replicate PCR. Genomic DNA from unsorted PBMC was sequenced over ten immunoSEQ deep assay plates. Purified libraries were quantified with a Qubit 3.0 fluorometer, sized on a Bioanalyzer 2100, and re-quantified with the KAPA Library Quantification kit. Each immunoSEQ 96-well plate was sequenced on its own single-read 150-cycle Illumina NextSeq 550 flow cell. From the authors' description of their analysis: Because only junctional sequences without quality scores were contained in the immunoSEQ output, filtering matching that applied to full-length reads could not be performed. Sequences were annotated with PyIR, a Python wrapper for IgBLAST v1.9, using IMGT germline references to assign V/J genes and CDR3. Any read was removed if the V/J assignment was weak (E-value above 1e-6), the CDR3 was missing, or the read contained stop codons, out-of-frame junctions, or ambiguous translated residues. V3J clonotypes were defined by identical inferred V gene, J gene, and CDR3 amino acid sequence. To compute the percentage overlap between repertoires, the number of shared unique clonotypes was divided by the size of the smaller repertoire. RTK rarefaction, the Chao1 estimator, and Recon v2.1 estimates of unobserved clonotypes were used to assess repertoire richness. In TCRdb, the immuneACCESS table is reduced to in-frame sequences with V and J assigned. These tables do not hold every clone; where another copy was compared, an unresolved V gene accounts for under half, and the others remain unexplained. V and J calls plus clone size are reproduced from that table; the DNA served to infer D and trimming. Here the sample has under 600,000 clones; around 80% occur a single time. The ten largest clones capture around 13% of the sample.

The V and J genes are TRBV7-9 and TRBJ2-2; possibly the D gene is TRBD1, per 5 matching bases. This TCR derives from a woman between 40 and 55 years old in good health. Some clones in this sample may be carry-over from other donors' samples. Material: PBMCs. Read as DNA, the sequence is TGTGCTAGCAGACAGTTAAACACCGGGGAGCTGTTTTTT. The encoded protein is CASRQLNTGELFF. Here the CDR3 is joined to the reference TRBV7-9 and TRBJ2-2 genes, and the full variable domain is: DTGVSQNPRHKITKRGQNVTFRCDPISEHNRLYWYRQTLGQGPEFLTYFQNEAQLEKSRLLSDRFSAERPKGSFSTLEIQRTEQGDSAMYLCASRQLNTGELFFGEGSRLTVL.